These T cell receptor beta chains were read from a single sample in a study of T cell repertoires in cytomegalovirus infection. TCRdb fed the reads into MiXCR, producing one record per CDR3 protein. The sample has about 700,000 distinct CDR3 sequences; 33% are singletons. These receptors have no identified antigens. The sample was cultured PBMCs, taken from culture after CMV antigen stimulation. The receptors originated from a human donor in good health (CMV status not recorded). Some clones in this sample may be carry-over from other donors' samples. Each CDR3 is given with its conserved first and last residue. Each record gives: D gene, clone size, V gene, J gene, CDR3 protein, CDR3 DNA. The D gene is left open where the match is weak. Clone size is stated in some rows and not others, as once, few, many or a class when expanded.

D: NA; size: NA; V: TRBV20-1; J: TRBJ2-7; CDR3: CSALAWTLGEQYF; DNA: TGCAGTGCTCTAGCCTGGACCCTAGGCGAGCAGTACTTC
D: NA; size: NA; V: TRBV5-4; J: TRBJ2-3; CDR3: CASSLDPHNTQYF; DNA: TGTGCCAGCAGCTTGGATCCACACAATACGCAGTATTTT
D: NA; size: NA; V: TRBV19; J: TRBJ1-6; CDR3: CASSIRANNSPLHF; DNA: TGTGCCAGTAGTATAAGGGCTAATAATTCACCCCTCCACTTT
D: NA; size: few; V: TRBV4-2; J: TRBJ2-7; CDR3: CASSQSSRPYEQYF; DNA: TGTGCCAGCAGCCAATCGTCACGCCCCTACGAGCAGTACTTC
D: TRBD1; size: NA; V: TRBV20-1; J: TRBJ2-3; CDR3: CSARRPGQALDTQYF; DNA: TGCAGTGCTCGACGACCGGGACAGGCCTTGGATACGCAGTATTTT
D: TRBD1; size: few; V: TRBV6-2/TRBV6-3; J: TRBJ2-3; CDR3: CASCQGALDTQYF; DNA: TGTGCCAGCTGCCAGGGGGCATTAGATACGCAGTATTTT
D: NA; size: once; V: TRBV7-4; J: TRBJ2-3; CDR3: CASSLVRDPDTQYF; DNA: TGTGCCAGCAGCTTAGTGAGGGACCCAGATACGCAGTATTTT
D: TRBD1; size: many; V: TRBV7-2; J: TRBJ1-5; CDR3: CASSLGGTEQHF; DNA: TGTGCCAGCAGCTTAGGCGGGACAGAACAGCATTTT
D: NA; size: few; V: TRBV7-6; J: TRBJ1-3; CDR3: CASSLGMAGNTIYF; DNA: TGTGCCAGCAGCCTAGGGATGGCTGGAAACACCATATATTTT
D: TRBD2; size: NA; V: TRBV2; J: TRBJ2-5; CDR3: CARGLAGVGGETQYF; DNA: TGTGCCAGGGGGCTAGCGGGAGTAGGAGGGGAGACCCAGTACTTC
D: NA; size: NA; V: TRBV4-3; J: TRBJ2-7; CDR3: CASSHLSNGYEQYF; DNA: TGCGCCAGCAGCCATCTTTCCAACGGGTACGAGCAGTACTTC
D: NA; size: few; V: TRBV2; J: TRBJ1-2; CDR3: CATSDTGLGRGYTF; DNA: TGTGCCACCTCGGACACCGGTTTGGGTAGGGGCTACACCTTC
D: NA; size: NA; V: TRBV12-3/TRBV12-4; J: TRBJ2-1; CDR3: CASSLALAVEQFF; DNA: TGTGCCAGCAGTTTAGCGCTGGCAGTAGAGCAGTTCTTC
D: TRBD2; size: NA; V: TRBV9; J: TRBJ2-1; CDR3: CASSVVGLAANNEQFF; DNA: TGTGCCAGCAGCGTAGTGGGACTAGCGGCTAACAATGAGCAGTTCTTC
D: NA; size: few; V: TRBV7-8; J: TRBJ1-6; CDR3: CASSPHLRTPSPLHF; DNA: TGTGCCAGCAGCCCCCACCTCAGGACCCCGTCTCCCCTCCACTTT
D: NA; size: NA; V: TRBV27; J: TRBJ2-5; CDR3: CASRYRREYQETQYF; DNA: TGTGCCAGCAGGTACCGGAGAGAGTACCAAGAGACCCAGTACTTC
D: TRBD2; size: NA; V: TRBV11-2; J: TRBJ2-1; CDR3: CASSRSGRAWEQFF; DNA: TGTGCCAGCAGCCGTAGCGGGAGGGCCTGGGAGCAGTTCTTC
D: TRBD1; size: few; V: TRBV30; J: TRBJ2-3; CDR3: CAWSAGLGTGREDTQYF; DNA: TGTGCCTGGAGTGCGGGGTTGGGGACAGGTCGGGAGGATACGCAGTATTTT
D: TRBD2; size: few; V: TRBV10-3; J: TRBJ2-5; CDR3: CAISESLGTIKETQYF; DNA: TGTGCCATCAGTGAGTCTTTAGGGACTATCAAAGAGACCCAGTACTTC
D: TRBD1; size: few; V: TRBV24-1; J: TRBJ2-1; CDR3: CATSDPTGYNEQFF; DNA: TGTGCCACCAGTGACCCGACAGGGTACAATGAGCAGTTCTTC
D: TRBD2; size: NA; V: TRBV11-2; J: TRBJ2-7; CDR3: CASSWTSGGFYEQYF; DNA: TGTGCCAGCAGCTGGACTAGCGGGGGCTTCTACGAGCAGTACTTC
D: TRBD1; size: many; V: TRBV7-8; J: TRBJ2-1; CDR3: CASSLEGAPWNEQFF; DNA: TGTGCCAGCAGCTTAGAGGGGGCCCCCTGGAATGAGCAGTTCTTC
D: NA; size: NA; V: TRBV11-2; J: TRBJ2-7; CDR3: CASSLVGPTGKYEQYF; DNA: TGTGCCAGCAGCTTAGTCGGCCCCACAGGGAAATACGAGCAGTACTTC
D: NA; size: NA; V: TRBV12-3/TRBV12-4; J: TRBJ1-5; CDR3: CASSWATQGQPQHF; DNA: TGTGCCAGCAGTTGGGCCACCCAGGGCCAGCCCCAGCATTTT
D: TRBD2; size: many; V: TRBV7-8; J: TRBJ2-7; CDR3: CASSPSPGLEYEQYF; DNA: TGTGCCAGCAGCCCAAGCCCCGGACTAGAATACGAGCAGTACTTC
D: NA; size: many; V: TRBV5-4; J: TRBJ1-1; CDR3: CASTNPRRGRTGTEAFF; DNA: TGTGCCAGCACCAACCCCCGGAGGGGACGAACAGGGACTGAAGCTTTCTTT
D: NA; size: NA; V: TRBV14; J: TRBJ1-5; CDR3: CASSQNIDQPQHF; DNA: TGTGCCAGCAGCCAAAATATTGATCAGCCCCAGCATTTT
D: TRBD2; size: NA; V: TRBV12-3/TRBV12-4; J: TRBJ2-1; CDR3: CASSLQLAGGDEQFF; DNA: TGTGCCAGCAGTTTGCAACTAGCGGGCGGAGATGAGCAGTTCTTC
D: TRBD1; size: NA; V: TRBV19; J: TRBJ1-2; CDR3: CASTPTGLDGYTF; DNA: TGTGCCAGTACCCCGACAGGGTTGGATGGCTACACCTTC
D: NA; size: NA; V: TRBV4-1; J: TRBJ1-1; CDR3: CASSQDQGGTEAFF; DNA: TGCGCCAGCAGCCAAGACCAGGGAGGCACTGAAGCTTTCTTT
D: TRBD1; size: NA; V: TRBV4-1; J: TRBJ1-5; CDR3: CASSQDLGTGDDQPQHF; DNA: TGCGCCAGCAGCCAAGATCTTGGGACAGGGGACGATCAGCCCCAGCATTTT
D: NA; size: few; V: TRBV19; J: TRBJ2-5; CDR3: CASSPRTEGWETQYF; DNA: TGTGCCAGTAGCCCCCGCACGGAGGGATGGGAGACCCAGTACTTC
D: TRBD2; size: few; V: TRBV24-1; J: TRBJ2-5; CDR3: CATSEPGGGRETQYF; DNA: TGTGCCACCAGTGAGCCGGGGGGAGGGCGGGAGACCCAGTACTTC
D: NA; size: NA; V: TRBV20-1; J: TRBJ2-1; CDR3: CSACGLSYNEQFF; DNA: TGCAGTGCTTGTGGACTCTCATACAATGAGCAGTTCTTC
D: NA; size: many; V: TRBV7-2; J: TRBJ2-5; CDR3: CASRPSVGETQYF; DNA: TGTGCCAGCAGACCTAGCGTGGGTGAGACCCAGTACTTC
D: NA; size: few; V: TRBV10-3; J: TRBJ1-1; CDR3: CAISQTGAGINTEAFF; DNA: TGTGCCATCAGCCAGACGGGGGCCGGGATTAACACTGAAGCTTTCTTT
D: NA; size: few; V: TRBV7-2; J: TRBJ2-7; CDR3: CASRPSGQFEQYF; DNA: TGTGCCAGCAGACCCTCGGGTCAGTTCGAGCAGTACTTC
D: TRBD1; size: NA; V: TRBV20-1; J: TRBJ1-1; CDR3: CSALNSDRETEAFF; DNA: TGCAGTGCTCTAAATTCGGACAGGGAGACTGAAGCTTTCTTT
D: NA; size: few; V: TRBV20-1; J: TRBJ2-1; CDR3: CSARAAGASSYNEQFF; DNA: TGCAGTGCTAGAGCGGCGGGGGCGAGCTCCTACAATGAGCAGTTCTTC
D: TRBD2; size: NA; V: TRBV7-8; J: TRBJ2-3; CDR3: CASSFSGATGDTQYF; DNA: TGTGCCAGCAGCTTTAGCGGGGCCACGGGAGATACGCAGTATTTT
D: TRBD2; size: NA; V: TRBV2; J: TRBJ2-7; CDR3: CASSVTRKSGRAGGEQYF; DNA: TGTGCCAGCAGTGTAACTAGAAAAAGCGGGAGGGCCGGGGGGGAGCAGTACTTC
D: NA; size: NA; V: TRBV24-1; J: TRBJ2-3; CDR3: CATSPRLTDTQYF; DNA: TGTGCCACCAGTCCCCGCCTCACAGATACGCAGTATTTT
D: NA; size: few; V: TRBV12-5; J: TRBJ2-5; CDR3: CASGLVLGGLGETQYF; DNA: TGTGCTAGTGGTTTGGTACTTGGAGGGTTGGGAGAGACCCAGTACTTC
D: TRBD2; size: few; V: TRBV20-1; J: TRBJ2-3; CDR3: CSARVASGRGDTQYF; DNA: TGCAGTGCTAGAGTTGCTAGCGGGAGGGGTGATACGCAGTATTTT
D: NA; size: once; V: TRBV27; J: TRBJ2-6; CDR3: CASSSLGAGANVLTF; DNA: TGTGCCAGCAGTTCCCTAGGGGCTGGGGCCAACGTCCTGACTTTC
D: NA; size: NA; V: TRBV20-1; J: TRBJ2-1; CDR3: CSARHWTAGAYNEQFF; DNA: TGCAGTGCTAGGCATTGGACAGCCGGGGCCTACAATGAGCAGTTCTTC
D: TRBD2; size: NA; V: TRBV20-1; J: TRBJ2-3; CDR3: CSASRAGTDTQYF; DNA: TGCAGTGCCAGCAGAGCGGGAACAGATACGCAGTATTTT
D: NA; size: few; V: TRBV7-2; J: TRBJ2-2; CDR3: CASSLVFWQGSTGELFF; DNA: TGTGCCAGCAGCTTAGTGTTTTGGCAGGGGTCCACCGGGGAGCTGTTTTTT
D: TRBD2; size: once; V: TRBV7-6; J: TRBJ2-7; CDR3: CASSPPGTSAYEQYF; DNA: TGTGCCAGCAGCCCGCCGGGGACTAGCGCCTACGAGCAGTACTTC
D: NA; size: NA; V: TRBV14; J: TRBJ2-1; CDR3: CASSPAGRGYNEQFF; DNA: TGTGCCAGCAGCCCTGCGGGAAGAGGTTACAATGAGCAGTTCTTC
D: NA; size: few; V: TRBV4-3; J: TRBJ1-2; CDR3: CASSQDRDRMAGYTF; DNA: TGCGCCAGCAGCCAAGATCGAGACCGCATGGCTGGCTACACCTTC
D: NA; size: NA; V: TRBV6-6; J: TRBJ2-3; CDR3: CASSYSWKVSDTQYF; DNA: TGTGCCAGCAGTTACTCGTGGAAAGTGTCGGATACGCAGTATTTT
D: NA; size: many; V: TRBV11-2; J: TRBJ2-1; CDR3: CASSSEVQPSSYNEQFF; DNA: TGTGCCAGCAGCTCAGAGGTACAGCCAAGCTCCTACAATGAGCAGTTCTTC
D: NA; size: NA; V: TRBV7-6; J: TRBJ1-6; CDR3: CASSYRRGANSPLHF; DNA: TGTGCCAGCAGCTATAGGCGGGGTGCGAATTCACCCCTCCACTTT